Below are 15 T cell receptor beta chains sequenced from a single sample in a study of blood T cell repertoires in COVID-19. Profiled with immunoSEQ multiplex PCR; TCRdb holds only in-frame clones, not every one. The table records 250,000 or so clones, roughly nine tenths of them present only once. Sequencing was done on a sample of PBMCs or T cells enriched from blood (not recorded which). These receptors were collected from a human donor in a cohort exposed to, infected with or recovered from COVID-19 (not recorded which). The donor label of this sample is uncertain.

CDR3 loop: CASSSPLRNSPLHF. CDR3 sequence (DNA): TGTGCCAGCAGCAGCCCTTTGAGGAATTCACCCCTCCACTTT. The rearrangement links TRBV27 to TRBJ1-6, with D unresolved. V was cut by 6 bases and J by 7 bases, with 13 bases left in between. This CDR3 is built from 14 residues. Germline-derived CDR1 and CDR2 are MNHEY and SMNVEV (reference sequence).

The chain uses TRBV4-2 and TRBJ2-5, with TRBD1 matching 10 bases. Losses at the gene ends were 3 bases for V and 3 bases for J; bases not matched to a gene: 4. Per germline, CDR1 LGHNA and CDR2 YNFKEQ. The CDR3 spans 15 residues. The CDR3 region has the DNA TGTGCCAGCAGCCAGGATGGACAGGGGGAAGAGACCCAGTACTTC. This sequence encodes CASSQDGQGEETQYF.

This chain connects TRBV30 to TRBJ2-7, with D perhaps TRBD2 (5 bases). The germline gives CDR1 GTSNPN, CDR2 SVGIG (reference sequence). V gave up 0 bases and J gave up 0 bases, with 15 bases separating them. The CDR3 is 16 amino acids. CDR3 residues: CAWSVRASGDSYEQYF. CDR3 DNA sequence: TGTGCCTGGAGTGTAAGGGCCAGCGGTGACTCCTACGAGCAGTACTTC.

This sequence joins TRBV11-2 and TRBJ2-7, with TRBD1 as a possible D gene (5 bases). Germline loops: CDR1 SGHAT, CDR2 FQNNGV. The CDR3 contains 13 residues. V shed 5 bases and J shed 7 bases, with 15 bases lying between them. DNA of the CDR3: TGTGCCAGCAGCCAACAAGGGGTTGGGGAGCAGTACTTC. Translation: CASSQQGVGEQYF.

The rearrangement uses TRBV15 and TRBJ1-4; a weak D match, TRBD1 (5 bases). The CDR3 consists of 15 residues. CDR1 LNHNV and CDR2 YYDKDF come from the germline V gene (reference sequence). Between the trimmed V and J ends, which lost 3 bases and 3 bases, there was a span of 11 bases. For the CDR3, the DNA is TGTGCCACCAGCAGGGAGACAGCTCCTAATGAAAAACTGTTTTTT. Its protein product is CATSRETAPNEKLFF.

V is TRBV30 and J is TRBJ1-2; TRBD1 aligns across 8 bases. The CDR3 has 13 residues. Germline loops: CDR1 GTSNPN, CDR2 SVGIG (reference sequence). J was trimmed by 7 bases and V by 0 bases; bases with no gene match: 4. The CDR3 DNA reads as TGTGCCTGGAGTGTAACAGGGGGGGCTGGCTACACCTTC. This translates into CAWSVTGGAGYTF. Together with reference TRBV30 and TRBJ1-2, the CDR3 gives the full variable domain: SQTIHQWPATLVQPVGSPLSLECTVEGTSNPNLYWYRQAAGRGLQLLFYSVGIGQISSEVPQNLSASRPQDRQFILSSKKLLLSDSGFYLCAWSVTGGAGYTFGSGTRLTVV.

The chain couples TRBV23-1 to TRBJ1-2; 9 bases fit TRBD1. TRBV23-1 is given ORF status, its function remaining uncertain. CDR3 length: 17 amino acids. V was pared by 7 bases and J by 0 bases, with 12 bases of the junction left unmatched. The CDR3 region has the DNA TGCGCCAGCAACACCCTTGGACAGGGGAGTTCTAACTATGGCTACACCTTC. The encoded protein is CASNTLGQGSSNYGYTF.

Here the CDR3 DNA reads TGCGCCAGCAGTGAGCAGGCAGGGGGACAGCCCCAGCATTTT. It encodes CASSEQAGGQPQHF. The chain uses TRBV10-2 and TRBJ1-5; 7 bases align to TRBD1. CDR1 is WSHSY, CDR2 SAAADI, per germline. The CDR3 runs 14 residues. Trimming at V came to 2 bases and at J to 7 bases, leaving 5 bases not matched to a gene.

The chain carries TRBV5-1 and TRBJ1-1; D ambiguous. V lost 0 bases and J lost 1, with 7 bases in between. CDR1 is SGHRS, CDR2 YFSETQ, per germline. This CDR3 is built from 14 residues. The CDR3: CASSLDRPNTEAFF. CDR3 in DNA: TGCGCCAGCAGCTTGGACAGACCGAACACTGAAGCTTTCTTT.

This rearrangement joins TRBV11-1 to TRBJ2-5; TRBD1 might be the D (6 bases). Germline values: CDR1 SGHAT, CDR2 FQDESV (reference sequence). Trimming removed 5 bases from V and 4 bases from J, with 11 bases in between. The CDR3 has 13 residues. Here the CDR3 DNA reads TGTGCCAGCAGCCCTGGACAGAGAGAGACCCAGTACTTC. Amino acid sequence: CASSPGQRETQYF.

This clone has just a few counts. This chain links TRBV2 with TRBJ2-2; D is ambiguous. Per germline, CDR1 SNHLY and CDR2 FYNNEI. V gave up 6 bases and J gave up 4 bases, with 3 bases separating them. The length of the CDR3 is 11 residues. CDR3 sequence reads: CASRSTGELFF. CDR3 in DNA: TGTGCCAGCAGGAGCACCGGGGAGCTGTTTTTT.

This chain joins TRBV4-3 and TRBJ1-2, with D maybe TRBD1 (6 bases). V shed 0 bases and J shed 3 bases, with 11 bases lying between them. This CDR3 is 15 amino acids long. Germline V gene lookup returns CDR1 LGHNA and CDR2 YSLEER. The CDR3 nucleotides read TGCGCCAGCAGCCAAGATGAGGCAGGGGACTATGGCTACACCTTC. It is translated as CASSQDEAGDYGYTF.

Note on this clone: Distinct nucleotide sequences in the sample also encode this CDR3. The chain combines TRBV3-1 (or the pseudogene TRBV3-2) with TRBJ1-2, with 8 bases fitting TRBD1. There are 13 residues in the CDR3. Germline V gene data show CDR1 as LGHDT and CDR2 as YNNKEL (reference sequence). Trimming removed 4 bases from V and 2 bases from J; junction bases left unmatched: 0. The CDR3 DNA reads TGTGCCAGCAGCCGACAGGGGAACTATGGCTACACCTTC. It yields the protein CASSRQGNYGYTF.

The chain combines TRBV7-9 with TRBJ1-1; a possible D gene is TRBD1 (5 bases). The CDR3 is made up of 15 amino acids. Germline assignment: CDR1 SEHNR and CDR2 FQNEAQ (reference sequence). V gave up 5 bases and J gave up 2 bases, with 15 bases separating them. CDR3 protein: CASSPYGGANTEAFF. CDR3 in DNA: TGTGCCAGCAGCCCTTATGGAGGGGCAAACACTGAAGCTTTCTTT.

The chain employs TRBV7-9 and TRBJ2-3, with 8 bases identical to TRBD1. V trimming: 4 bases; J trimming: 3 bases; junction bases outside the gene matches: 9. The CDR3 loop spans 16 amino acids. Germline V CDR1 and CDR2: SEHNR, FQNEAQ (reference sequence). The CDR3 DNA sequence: TGTGCCAGCAGCTCCCGACAGGGGCGCTGGACAGATACGCAGTATTTT. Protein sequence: CASSSRQGRWTDTQYF. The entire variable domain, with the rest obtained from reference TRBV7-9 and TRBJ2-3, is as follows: DTGVSQNPRHKITKRGQNVTFRCDPISEHNRLYWYRQTLGQGPEFLTYFQNEAQLEKSRLLSDRFSAERPKGSFSTLEIQRTEQGDSAMYLCASSSRQGRWTDTQYFGPGTRLTVL.